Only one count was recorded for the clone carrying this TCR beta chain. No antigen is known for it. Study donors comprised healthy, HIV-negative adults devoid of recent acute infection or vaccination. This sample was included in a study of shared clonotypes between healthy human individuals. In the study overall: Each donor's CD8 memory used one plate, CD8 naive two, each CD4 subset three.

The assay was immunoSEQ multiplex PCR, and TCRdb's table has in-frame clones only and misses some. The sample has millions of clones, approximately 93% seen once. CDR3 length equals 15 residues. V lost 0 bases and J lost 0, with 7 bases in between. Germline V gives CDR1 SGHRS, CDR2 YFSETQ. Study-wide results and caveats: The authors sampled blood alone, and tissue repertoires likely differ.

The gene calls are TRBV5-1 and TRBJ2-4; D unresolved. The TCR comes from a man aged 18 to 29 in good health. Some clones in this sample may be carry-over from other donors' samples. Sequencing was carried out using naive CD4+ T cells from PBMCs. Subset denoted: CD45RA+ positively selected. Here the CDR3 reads CASSLVPGAKNIQYF. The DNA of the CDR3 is TGCGCCAGCAGCTTGGTGCCTGGAGCCAAAAACATTCAGTACTTC.